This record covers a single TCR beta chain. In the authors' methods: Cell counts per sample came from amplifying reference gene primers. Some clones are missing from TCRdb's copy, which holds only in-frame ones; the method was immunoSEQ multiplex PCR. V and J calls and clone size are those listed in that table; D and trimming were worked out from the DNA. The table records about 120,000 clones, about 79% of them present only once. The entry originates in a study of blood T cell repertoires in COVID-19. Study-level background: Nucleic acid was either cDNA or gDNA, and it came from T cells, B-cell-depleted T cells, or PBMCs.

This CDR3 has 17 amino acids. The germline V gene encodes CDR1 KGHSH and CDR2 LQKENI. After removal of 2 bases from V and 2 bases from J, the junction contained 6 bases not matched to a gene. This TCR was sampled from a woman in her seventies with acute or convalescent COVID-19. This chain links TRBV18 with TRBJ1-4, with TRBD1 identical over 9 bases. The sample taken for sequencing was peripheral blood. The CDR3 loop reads CASSPNRGQLTNEKLFF. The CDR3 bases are TGTGCCAGCTCACCAAACAGGGGGCAGTTGACTAATGAAAAACTGTTTTTT.